This TCR beta chain comes out of a study of blood T cell repertoires in COVID-19 (dated by TCRdb to between 2020 and 2021). For context, the study as a whole: Collaborator samples came from the United States, Italy and Spain and covered acute and convalescent phases of COVID-19. The material from the prospective study consisted of cDNA or gDNA derived from T cells, B-cell-depleted T cells, or PBMCs. Subjects who had been exposed to COVID-19, were actively infected with it, or had recovered from it provided the deeply sampled blood TCRbeta repertoires that made up the dataset. The repertoires were made available in a free public database intended to serve as a resource for research on the immune response to SARS-CoV-2. Samples came from the ongoing ImmuneRACE study (first 160 participants) plus 1,254 subjects from 6 global collaborators. The sample metadata nearly always contained a de-identified subject ID, COVID-19 status, age in years and sex. Where HLA class I and class II types were available, the types were taken from metadata supplied by the sample provider, not from assay-based typing. The paper's findings and limits, for the study overall: Clinical and demographic metadata were provided uncurated, with the amount varying by source and participant.

Whole blood was collected in K2EDTA tubes by collaborating institutions according to the institutions' own protocols. Collaborator samples were shipped for TCRbeta analysis as frozen whole blood, isolated PBMCs, or DNA extracted from either sample type. In the germline V gene (reference sequence), CDR1 corresponds to LGHDT and CDR2 to YNNKEL. From cysteine to phenylalanine, the CDR3 is 15 amino acids long. The kept DNA is CDR3 alone, 45 bases in frame from the first base. V is pared back by 5 bases and J by 4 bases, with 18 bases lying between the germline termini. The immunoSEQ Assay, a bias-controlled multiplex PCR, was used to amplify TCRbeta CDR3 regions from genomic DNA. Concerning the study's data processing: The number of nucleated cells in each sample was estimated from the amplification of reference gene primers within the assay. Sequence reads were collapsed and filtered to measure the absolute abundance of every unique TCRbeta CDR3 rearrangement. Productive Simpson clonality was computed per sample as the square root of Simpson's diversity index over productive rearrangements. Here the immuneACCESS table is served through TCRdb, limited to in-frame sequences with V and J called. Missing clones are a known gap in these copies; in checked studies unresolved V genes cover under half, and the rest lacks a known reason. V and J calls and clone size are those listed in that table; D and trimming were worked out from the DNA. The sample table lists roughly 120,000 clones, around 82% of them with a count of one. About 12% of the sample is held by the ten biggest clonotypes.

Of note for this clone: Its antigen is not yet known. Nothing much larger sits one base from this clone, and base qualities are not available.

Input material: peripheral blood. In this chain, TRBV3-1 (or the pseudogene TRBV3-2) is recombined with TRBJ2-7; the D region possibly corresponds to TRBD2 (6 bases align). This clonotype was sampled from a human donor in a cohort sampled during active COVID-19. The CDR3 region has the sequence CASSSAGGAGYEQYF. DNA sequence: TGTGCCAGCAGCTCCGCCGGCGGGGCGGGTTACGAGCAGTACTTC.